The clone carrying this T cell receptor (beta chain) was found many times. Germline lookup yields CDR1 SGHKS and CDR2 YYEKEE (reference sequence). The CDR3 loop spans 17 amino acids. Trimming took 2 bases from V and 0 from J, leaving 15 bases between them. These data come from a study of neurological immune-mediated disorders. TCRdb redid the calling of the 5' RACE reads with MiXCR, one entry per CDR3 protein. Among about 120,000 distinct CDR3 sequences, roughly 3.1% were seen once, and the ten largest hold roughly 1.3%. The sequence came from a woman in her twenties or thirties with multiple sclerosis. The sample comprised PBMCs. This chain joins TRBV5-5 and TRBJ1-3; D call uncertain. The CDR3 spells CASSFNPQLDSGNTIYF. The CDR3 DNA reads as TGTGCCAGCAGCTTCAACCCACAGTTAGACTCTGGAAACACCATATATTTT.